A selection of T cell receptor beta chains follows, all from one sample in a study of blood T cell repertoires in COVID-19. Profiled with immunoSEQ multiplex PCR; TCRdb holds only in-frame clones, not every one. The sample holds more than 300,000 clones, under 85% seen once. Sample: PBMCs or T cells enriched from blood (not recorded which). The source is a woman aged 45-65 years who had recovered from COVID-19. CDR3s include the opening cysteine and the closing phenylalanine or tryptophan. Each record gives: V gene, clone size, D gene, J gene, CDR3 protein, CDR3 DNA. The D gene is left open where the match is weak. Clone size, where shown, is once, few, many, or a class for clones that have expanded.

V gene: TRBV2
clone size: few
D gene: TRBD1
J gene: TRBJ1-1
CDR3 protein: CASSSDRGKAFF
CDR3 DNA: TGTGCCAGCAGTTCGGACAGGGGGAAAGCTTTCTTT

V gene: TRBV4-2
clone size: NA
D gene: TRBD2
J gene: TRBJ2-2
CDR3 protein: CASSQDSFGGRGTGELFF
CDR3 DNA: TGTGCCAGCAGCCAAGATTCCTTCGGAGGGAGGGGCACCGGGGAGCTGTTTTTT

V gene: TRBV19
clone size: NA
D gene: NA
J gene: TRBJ1-6
CDR3 protein: CASSSRQRPPNSPLHF
CDR3 DNA: TGTGCCAGTAGTTCACGACAGAGGCCTCCGAATTCACCCCTCCACTTT

V gene: TRBV27
clone size: NA
D gene: TRBD2
J gene: TRBJ2-7
CDR3 protein: CASSAGTIYEQYF
CDR3 DNA: TGTGCCAGCAGTGCCGGGACTATATACGAGCAGTACTTC

V gene: TRBV7-2
clone size: NA
D gene: TRBD1
J gene: TRBJ1-5
CDR3 protein: CASTPGTGGNQPQHF
CDR3 DNA: TGTGCCAGCACGCCGGGGACAGGGGGCAATCAGCCCCAGCATTTT

V gene: TRBV24-1
clone size: few
D gene: NA
J gene: TRBJ2-7
CDR3 protein: CATSDTAGEQYF
CDR3 DNA: TGTGCCACCAGTGACACGGCGGGAGAGCAGTACTTC

V gene: TRBV12-3/TRBV12-4
clone size: once
D gene: NA
J gene: TRBJ2-2
CDR3 protein: CASSINTGELFF
CDR3 DNA: TGTGCCAGCAGCATCAACACCGGGGAGCTGTTTTTT

V gene: TRBV20-1
clone size: NA
D gene: NA
J gene: TRBJ2-1
CDR3 protein: CSGLMNEQFF
CDR3 DNA: TGCAGTGGTTTAATGAATGAGCAGTTCTTC

V gene: TRBV6-1
clone size: NA
D gene: TRBD2
J gene: TRBJ2-4
CDR3 protein: CASSEGLAGQDFRRIQYF
CDR3 DNA: TGTGCCAGCAGTGAGGGACTAGCGGGGCAGGATTTCCGCCGCATTCAGTACTTC

V gene: TRBV30
clone size: NA
D gene: NA
J gene: TRBJ1-1
CDR3 protein: CAWAALWRGDF
CDR3 DNA: TGTGCCTGGGCCGCGCTTTGGCGCGGGGACTTT

V gene: TRBV7-9
clone size: few
D gene: NA
J gene: TRBJ1-1
CDR3 protein: CASTTGIGSNTEAFF
CDR3 DNA: TGTGCCAGCACTACAGGGATTGGGAGTAACACTGAAGCTTTCTTT

V gene: TRBV4-1
clone size: NA
D gene: TRBD1
J gene: TRBJ2-7
CDR3 protein: CASSQGQGGPYEQYF
CDR3 DNA: TGCGCCAGCAGCCAGGGACAGGGAGGACCCTACGAGCAGTACTTC

V gene: TRBV30
clone size: NA
D gene: TRBD1
J gene: TRBJ1-3
CDR3 protein: CAWSRDRATGNTIYF
CDR3 DNA: TGTGCCTGGAGTCGGGACAGGGCCACTGGAAACACCATATATTTT

V gene: TRBV9
clone size: NA
D gene: TRBD2
J gene: TRBJ2-1
CDR3 protein: CASSTTGTSGYNEQFF
CDR3 DNA: TGTGCCAGCAGCACCACCGGGACTAGCGGATATAATGAGCAGTTCTTC

V gene: TRBV2
clone size: NA
D gene: TRBD1
J gene: TRBJ1-5
CDR3 protein: CASSVDRGFGNQPQHF
CDR3 DNA: TGTGCCAGCAGTGTGGACAGGGGGTTTGGCAATCAGCCCCAGCATTTT